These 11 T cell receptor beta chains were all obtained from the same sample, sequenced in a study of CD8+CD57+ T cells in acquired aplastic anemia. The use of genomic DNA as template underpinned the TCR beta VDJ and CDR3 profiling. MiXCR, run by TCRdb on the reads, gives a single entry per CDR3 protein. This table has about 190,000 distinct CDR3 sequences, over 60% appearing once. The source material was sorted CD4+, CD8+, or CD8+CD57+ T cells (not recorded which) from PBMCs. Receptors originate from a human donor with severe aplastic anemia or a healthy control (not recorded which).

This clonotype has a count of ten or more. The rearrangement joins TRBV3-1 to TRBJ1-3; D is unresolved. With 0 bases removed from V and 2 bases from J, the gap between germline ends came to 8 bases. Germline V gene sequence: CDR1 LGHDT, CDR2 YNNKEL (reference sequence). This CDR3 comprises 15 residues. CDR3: CASSQDSDTGNTIYF. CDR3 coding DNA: TGTGCCAGCAGCCAAGATTCGGATACTGGAAACACCATATATTTT.

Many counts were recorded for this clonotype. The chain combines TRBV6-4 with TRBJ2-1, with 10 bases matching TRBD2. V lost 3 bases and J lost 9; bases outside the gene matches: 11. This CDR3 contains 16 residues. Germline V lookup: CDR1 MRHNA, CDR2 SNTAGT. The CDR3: CASSESGASGGSEQFF. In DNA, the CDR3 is TGTGCCAGCAGTGAGAGTGGGGCTAGCGGGGGTAGTGAGCAGTTCTTC.

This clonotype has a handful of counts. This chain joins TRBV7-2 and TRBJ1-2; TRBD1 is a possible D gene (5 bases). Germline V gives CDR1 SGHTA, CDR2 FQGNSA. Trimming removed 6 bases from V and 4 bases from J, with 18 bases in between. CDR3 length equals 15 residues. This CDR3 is CASSPLGVGSYGYTF. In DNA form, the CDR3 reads TGTGCCAGCAGTCCACTAGGGGTAGGGTCCTATGGCTACACCTTC. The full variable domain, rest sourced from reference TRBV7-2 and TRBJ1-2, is GAGVSQSPSNKVTEKGKDVELRCDPISGHTALYWYRQSLGQGLEFLIYFQGNSAPDKSGLPSDRFSAERTGGSVSTLTIQRTQQEDSAVYLCASSPLGVGSYGYTFGSGTRLTVV.

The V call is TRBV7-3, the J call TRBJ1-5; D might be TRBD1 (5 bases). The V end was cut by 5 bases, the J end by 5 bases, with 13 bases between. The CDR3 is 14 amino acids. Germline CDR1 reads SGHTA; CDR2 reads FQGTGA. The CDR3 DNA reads TGTGCCAGCAGCGACGGGGGGGGAGATCAGCCCCAGCATTTT. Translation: CASSDGGGDQPQHF.

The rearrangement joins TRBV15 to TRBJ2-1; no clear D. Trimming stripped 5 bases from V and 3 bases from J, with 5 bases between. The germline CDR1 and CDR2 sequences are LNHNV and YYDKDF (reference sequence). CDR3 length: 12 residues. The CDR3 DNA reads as TGTGCCACCAGCTCCGGCTACAATGAGCAGTTCTTC. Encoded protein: CATSSGYNEQFF.

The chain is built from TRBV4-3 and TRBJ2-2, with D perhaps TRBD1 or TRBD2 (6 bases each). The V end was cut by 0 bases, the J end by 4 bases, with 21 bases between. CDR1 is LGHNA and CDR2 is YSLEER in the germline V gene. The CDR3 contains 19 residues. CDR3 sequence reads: CASSQEGGNTGAGTGELFF. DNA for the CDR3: TGCGCCAGCAGCCAAGAAGGCGGGAATACGGGGGCTGGCACCGGGGAGCTGTTTTTT.

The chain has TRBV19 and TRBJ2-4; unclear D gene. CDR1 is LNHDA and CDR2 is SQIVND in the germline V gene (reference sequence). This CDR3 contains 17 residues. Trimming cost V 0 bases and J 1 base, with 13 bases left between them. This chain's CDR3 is CASSIEVTPGAKNIQYF. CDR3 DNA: TGTGCCAGTAGTATAGAGGTTACCCCTGGGGCCAAAAACATTCAGTACTTC.

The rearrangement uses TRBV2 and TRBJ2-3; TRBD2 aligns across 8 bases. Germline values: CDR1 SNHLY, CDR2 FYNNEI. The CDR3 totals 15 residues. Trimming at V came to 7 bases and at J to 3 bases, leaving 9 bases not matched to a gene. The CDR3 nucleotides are TGTGCCAGCACCTACCAGAGCGGGAGAACAGATACGCAGTATTTT. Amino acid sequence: CASTYQSGRTDTQYF.

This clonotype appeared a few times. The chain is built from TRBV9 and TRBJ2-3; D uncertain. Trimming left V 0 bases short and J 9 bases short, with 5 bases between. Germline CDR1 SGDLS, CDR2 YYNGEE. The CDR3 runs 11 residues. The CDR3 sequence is CASSVAGTQYF. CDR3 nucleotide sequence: TGTGCCAGCAGCGTAGCCGGGACGCAGTATTTT. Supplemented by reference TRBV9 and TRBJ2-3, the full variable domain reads DSGVTQTPKHLITATGQRVTLRCSPRSGDLSVYWYQQSLDQGLQFLIQYYNGEERAKGNILERFSAQQFPDLHSELNLSSLELGDSALYFCASSVAGTQYFGPGTRLTVL.

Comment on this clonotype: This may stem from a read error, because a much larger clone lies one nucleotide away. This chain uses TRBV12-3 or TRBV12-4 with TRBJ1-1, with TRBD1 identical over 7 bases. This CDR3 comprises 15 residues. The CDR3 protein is CASTPTGTDRTEAYF. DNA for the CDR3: TGTGCCAGCACCCCTACCGGGACAGATCGAACTGAAGCTTACTTT.

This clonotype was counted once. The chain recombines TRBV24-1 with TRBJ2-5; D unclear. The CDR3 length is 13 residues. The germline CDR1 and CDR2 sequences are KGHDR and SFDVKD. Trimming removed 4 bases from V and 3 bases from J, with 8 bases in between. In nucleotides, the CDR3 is TGTGCCACCAGTGAGCCTGGCAAAGAGACCCAGTACTTC. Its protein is CATSEPGKETQYF.